This TCR beta chain is from a study of cytomegalovirus exposure and HLA in healthy donors. At the level of the study: Earlier work reported around 110 million unique TCR beta sequences from approximately 180 million T cells. Overall study results and limits: Sequences of the TCR beta chain were said to predict the HLA-A and HLA-B alleles of most subjects accurately.

Each donor was healthy, and each was a bone marrow donor. PCR involved 60 Vbeta and 13 Jbeta primers. Sequencing used immunoSEQ multiplex PCR; TCRdb keeps in-frame clones, though not all of them. The table records around 140,000 clones, less than 80% of them present only once. The CDR3 runs to 14 residues. Germline CDR1 is LGHNT and CDR2 is FRNRAP. J gave up 4 bases and V 5 bases, and 6 bases lay outside the gene matches. Regarding this clone: Its target is not known.

The receptor was isolated from a man aged 50 to 59 in good health and CMV-seropositive. The specimen sequenced was PBMCs. V usage is TRBV12-5 and J usage is TRBJ2-7; 9 nucleotides align to TRBD2. In DNA form, the CDR3 reads TGTGCTAGTGGTCCCGGGACTAGCAGGTACGAGCAGTACTTC. This gives the protein CASGPGTSRYEQYF.